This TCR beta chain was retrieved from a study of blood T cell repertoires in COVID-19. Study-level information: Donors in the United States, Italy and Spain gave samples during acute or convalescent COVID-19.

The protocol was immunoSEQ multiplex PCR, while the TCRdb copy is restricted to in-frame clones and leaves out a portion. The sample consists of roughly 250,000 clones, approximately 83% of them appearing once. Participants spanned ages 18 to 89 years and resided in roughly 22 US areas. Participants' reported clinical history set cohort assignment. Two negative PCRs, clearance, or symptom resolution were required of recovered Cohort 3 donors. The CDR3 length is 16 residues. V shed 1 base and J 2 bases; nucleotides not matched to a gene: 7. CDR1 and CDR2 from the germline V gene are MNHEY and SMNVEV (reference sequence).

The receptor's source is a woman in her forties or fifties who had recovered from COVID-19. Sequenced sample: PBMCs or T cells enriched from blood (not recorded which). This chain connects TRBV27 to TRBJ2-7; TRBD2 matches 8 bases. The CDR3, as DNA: TGTGCCAGCAGTTTATTAGCGGGGCAAATGACCTACGAGCAGTACTTC. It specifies CASSLLAGQMTYEQYF.